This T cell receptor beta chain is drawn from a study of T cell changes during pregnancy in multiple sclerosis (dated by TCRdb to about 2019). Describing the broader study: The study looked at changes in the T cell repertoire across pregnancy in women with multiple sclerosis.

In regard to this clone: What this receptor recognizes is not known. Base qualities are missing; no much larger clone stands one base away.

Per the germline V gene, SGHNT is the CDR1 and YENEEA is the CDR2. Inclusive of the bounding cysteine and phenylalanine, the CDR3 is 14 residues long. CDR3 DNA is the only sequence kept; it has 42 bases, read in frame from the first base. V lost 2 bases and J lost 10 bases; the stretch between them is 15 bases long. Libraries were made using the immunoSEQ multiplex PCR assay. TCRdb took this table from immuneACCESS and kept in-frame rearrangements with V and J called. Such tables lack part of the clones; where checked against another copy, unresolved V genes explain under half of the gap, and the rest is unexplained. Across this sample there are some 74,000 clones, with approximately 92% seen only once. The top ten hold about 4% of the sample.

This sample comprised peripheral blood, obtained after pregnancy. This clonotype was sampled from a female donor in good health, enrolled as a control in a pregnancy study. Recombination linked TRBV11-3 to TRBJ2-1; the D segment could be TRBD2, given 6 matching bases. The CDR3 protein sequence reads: CASSLTGEVSEQFF. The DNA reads TGTGCCAGCAGCTTAACGGGAGAGGTTTCCGAGCAGTTCTTC.